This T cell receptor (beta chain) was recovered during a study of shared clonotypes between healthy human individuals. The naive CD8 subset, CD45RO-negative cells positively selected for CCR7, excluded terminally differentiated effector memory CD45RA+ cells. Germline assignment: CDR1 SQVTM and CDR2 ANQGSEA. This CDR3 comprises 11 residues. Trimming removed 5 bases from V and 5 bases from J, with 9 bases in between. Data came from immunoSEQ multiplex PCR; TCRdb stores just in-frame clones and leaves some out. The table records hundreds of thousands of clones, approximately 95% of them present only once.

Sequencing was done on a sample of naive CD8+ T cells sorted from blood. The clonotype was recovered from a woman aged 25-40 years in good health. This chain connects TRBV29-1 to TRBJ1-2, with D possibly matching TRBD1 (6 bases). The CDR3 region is CSVFTGYGYTF. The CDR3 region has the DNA TGCAGCGTTTTTACAGGGTATGGCTACACCTTC.